This entry lists 10 T cell receptor beta chains sequenced from one sample in a study of OX40 agonist ivuxolimab in advanced cancers. Repertoires were generated with immunoSEQ multiplex PCR, while TCRdb's copy carries only in-frame clones and drops some. The repertoire holds some 77,000 clones, with 86% as singletons. The sequences come from CD4+ or CD8+ T cells sorted from blood, collected in a trial of the OX40 agonist ivuxolimab. These receptors were collected from an adult with an advanced solid tumor such as melanoma, head and neck, liver or kidney cancer.

This clone appeared a few times. The CDR3 bases are TGTGCCAGCACCGGGACAGAGAACACTGAAGCTTTCTTT. Translating gives CASTGTENTEAFF. The chain carries TRBV27 and TRBJ1-1; 7 bases line up with TRBD1. The CDR3 sequence is 13 residues long. The V segment lost 7 bases and the J segment 1 base; nucleotides outside the gene matches: 3. In germline, CDR1 is MNHEY, CDR2 SMNVEV (reference sequence).

The chain is built from TRBV28 and TRBJ2-1; D unresolved. Germline loops: CDR1 MDHEN, CDR2 SYDVKM. The CDR3 runs 14 residues. Trimming pared 3 bases from V and 8 bases from J, leaving 14 bases between. CDR3 sequence: CASSFWLVGHEQFF. The CDR3 DNA sequence: TGTGCCAGCAGTTTCTGGCTAGTTGGCCATGAGCAGTTCTTC. The full variable domain, its missing parts supplied by reference TRBV28 and TRBJ2-1, is DVKVTQSSRYLVKRTGEKVFLECVQDMDHENMFWYRQDPGLGLRLIYFSYDVKMKEKGDIPEGYSVSREKKERFSLILESASTNQTSMYLCASSFWLVGHEQFFGPGTRLTVL.

Only one count was recorded for this clone. V gene TRBV7-6 combines with J gene TRBJ2-1; D might be TRBD2 (5 bases). Germline assignment: CDR1 SGHVS and CDR2 FNYEAQ. CDR3 size: 16 residues. The ends were cut back, 5 bases at V and 0 bases at J, with 14 bases in the middle. The CDR3 sequence is CASSPTQRSSYNEQFF. CDR3 coding DNA: TGTGCCAGCAGCCCGACCCAGCGGAGCTCCTACAATGAGCAGTTCTTC.

This clone appeared a few times. The chain couples TRBV6-6 to TRBJ1-5; D is ambiguous. This CDR3 has 15 residues. V was clipped by 7 bases and J by 3 bases, with 16 bases between them. Germline values: CDR1 MNHNY, CDR2 SVGAGI (reference sequence). CDR3 protein: CASTLRTENNQPQHF. The CDR3 nucleotides are TGTGCCAGCACCCTAAGGACGGAGAACAATCAGCCCCAGCATTTT.

The genes are TRBV18 and TRBJ2-7, with 8 bases matching TRBD1. V was pared by 3 bases and J by 5 bases, with 3 bases of the junction left unmatched. Germline V gives CDR1 KGHSH, CDR2 LQKENI. This CDR3 contains 13 residues. The CDR3 nucleotides are TGTGCCAGCTCACCGGACAGGGTTAACGAGCAGTACTTC. It codes for CASSPDRVNEQYF.

This clone showed up just a few times. V and J are TRBV7-9 and TRBJ1-2; D unresolved. V was shortened by 2 bases and J by 6 bases, with 4 bases between the two germline ends. The CDR3 consists of 11 residues. The germline CDR1 and CDR2 sequences are SEHNR and FQNEAQ (reference sequence). Written as DNA, the CDR3 is TGTGCCAGCAGCTTAAACGATGGCTACACCTTC. Encoded protein: CASSLNDGYTF.

This rearrangement joins TRBV19 to TRBJ2-5, with TRBD1 identical over 9 bases. Germline V lookup: CDR1 LNHDA, CDR2 SQIVND (reference sequence). The CDR3 is 15 amino acids. Unmatched junction bases numbered 8, after V lost 4 bases and J lost 5 bases. CDR3 sequence: CASSRLQGAAETQYF. DNA for the CDR3: TGTGCCAGTAGTAGGCTACAGGGGGCGGCGGAGACCCAGTACTTC.

The rearrangement links TRBV5-1 to TRBJ2-7, with 9 bases fitting TRBD2. CDR3 length: 13 amino acids. V was pared by 4 bases and J by 6 bases, with 5 bases of the junction left unmatched. Per the germline V gene, CDR1 is SGHRS and CDR2 is YFSETQ. The CDR3 protein is CASSTREGGEQYF. The CDR3 bases are TGCGCCAGCAGCACGCGGGAGGGCGGCGAGCAGTACTTC.

The chain employs TRBV6-5 and TRBJ1-3; D not certain. The ends were cut back, 11 bases at V and 13 bases at J, with 12 bases in the middle. This CDR3 contains 9 residues. Germline CDR1 MNHEY, CDR2 SVGAGI. The CDR3 sequence: CARPLGIYF. In DNA, the CDR3 is TGTGCCCGACCCCTGGGTATATATTTT.

The genes are TRBV7-2 and TRBJ1-2; the match to TRBD1 covers 7 bases. Losses at the gene ends were 6 bases for V and 8 bases for J; bases not matched to a gene: 3. The CDR3 totals 11 residues. Per the germline V gene, CDR1 is SGHTA and CDR2 is FQGNSA. CDR3 loop: CASRLTGGYTF. CDR3 coding DNA: TGTGCCAGCAGATTGACAGGGGGCTACACCTTC.